The rows below give T cell receptor beta chains drawn from one sample of a study of blood T cell repertoires in COVID-19. TCRdb's table, derived via immunoSEQ multiplex PCR, lists solely in-frame clones and lacks some. Of more than 200,000 clones listed, about 80% were seen once; the top ten hold under 3%. The sample was peripheral blood. The receptors come from a woman in her thirties or forties with active or convalescent COVID-19. The CDR3 runs from the conserved cysteine through the conserved F or W. Fields, in order: V gene, J gene, CDR3 protein.

V: TRBV30; J: TRBJ1-2; CDR3: CAWSVQGGYTF
V: TRBV5-1; J: TRBJ2-3; CDR3: CAGGGSQPDTQYF
V: TRBV28; J: TRBJ1-2; CDR3: CASSLGGPIANYGYTF
V: TRBV11-2; J: TRBJ1-5; CDR3: CASSSGDSFWNQPQHF
V: TRBV7-6; J: TRBJ1-3; CDR3: CASSPGGTRGNTIYF
V: TRBV15; J: TRBJ2-7; CDR3: CATSRGTLYEQYF
V: TRBV15; J: TRBJ1-4; CDR3: CATKRQQADEKLFF
V: TRBV7-2; J: TRBJ2-3; CDR3: CASSSGLDTDTQYF
V: TRBV2; J: TRBJ2-7; CDR3: CASRGTPYEQYF
V: TRBV2; J: TRBJ2-1; CDR3: CASSVRQGASSYNEQFF
V: TRBV2; J: TRBJ1-2; CDR3: CASSELIALKGPKLWYGYTF
V: TRBV24-1; J: TRBJ2-5; CDR3: CATSDASGRAHHETQYF
V: TRBV6-5; J: TRBJ1-4; CDR3: CASSYRGGPTNEKLFF
V: TRBV19; J: TRBJ2-1; CDR3: CAREPGQGYNEQFF
V: TRBV27; J: TRBJ1-3; CDR3: CASSYSLGNTIYF
V: TRBV9; J: TRBJ2-1; CDR3: CASSVGGHLYNEQFF
V: TRBV19; J: TRBJ2-7; CDR3: CASSPRRETYEQYF
V: TRBV11-2; J: TRBJ1-2; CDR3: CASSSPGQGVYGYTF
V: TRBV5-6; J: TRBJ1-2; CDR3: CASSLNLGQGFSNYGYTF
V: TRBV5-1; J: TRBJ1-2; CDR3: CASSISPGQAYYGYTF
V: TRBV24-1; J: TRBJ1-1; CDR3: CATKARQGGTEAFF
V: TRBV19; J: TRBJ1-2; CDR3: CASSIQGLVDYGYTF
V: TRBV11-2; J: TRBJ2-7; CDR3: CASSRDRNYEQYF
V: TRBV3-1/TRBV3-2; J: TRBJ2-5; CDR3: CASSHGDTQETQYF
V: TRBV24-1; J: TRBJ1-1; CDR3: CATRTAPPLLEAFF
V: TRBV7-9; J: TRBJ1-2; CDR3: CASRPTGWAYGYTF
V: TRBV6-5; J: TRBJ2-3; CDR3: CASTRQGAGDTQYF
V: TRBV11-3; J: TRBJ2-1; CDR3: CASSRLLATPGEQFF
V: TRBV11-2; J: TRBJ2-3; CDR3: CASSRGLAGVTDTQYF
V: TRBV6-5; J: TRBJ1-1; CDR3: CASSFPGHTEAFF
V: TRBV6-2/TRBV6-3; J: TRBJ1-1; CDR3: CASSYSGFNFEAFF
V: TRBV19; J: TRBJ2-7; CDR3: CASSSQTGAYEQYF
V: TRBV28; J: TRBJ1-5; CDR3: CASSLSEGISRQPQHF
V: TRBV5-4; J: TRBJ2-2; CDR3: CASSPWTGHTGELFF
V: TRBV18; J: TRBJ1-4; CDR3: CASSPAVGGGNEKLFF
V: TRBV6-2/TRBV6-3; J: TRBJ1-4; CDR3: CASSGWRTNEKLFF
V: TRBV6-5; J: TRBJ1-2; CDR3: CASRGGGVYGYTF
V: TRBV12-3/TRBV12-4; J: TRBJ1-5; CDR3: CASRDRGYQPQHF
V: TRBV4-2; J: TRBJ2-3; CDR3: CASSQGASSTDTQYF
V: TRBV10-1; J: TRBJ1-4; CDR3: CASSEFRSGGSEKLFF
V: TRBV5-8; J: TRBJ2-2; CDR3: CASSPASGRTGELFF
V: TRBV18; J: TRBJ1-3; CDR3: CASSPPDRASNTIYF
V: TRBV3-1/TRBV3-2; J: TRBJ1-2; CDR3: CASRNRVNYGYTF
V: TRBV28; J: TRBJ2-1; CDR3: CASSGFKAGRYNEQFF
V: TRBV7-2; J: TRBJ2-7; CDR3: CASSFERGMYEQYF
V: TRBV2; J: TRBJ1-6; CDR3: CASSLTGASPLHF
V: TRBV6-2/TRBV6-3; J: TRBJ1-2; CDR3: CASSQGQNYGYTF
V: TRBV15; J: TRBJ1-4; CDR3: CATSRDPTGGNEKLFF
V: TRBV18; J: TRBJ1-2; CDR3: CASSPSRDRVSGYTF
V: TRBV24-1; J: TRBJ2-7; CDR3: CATSDPAGYEQYF
V: TRBV15; J: TRBJ2-1; CDR3: CATSRGRERLYNEQFF
V: TRBV4-2; J: TRBJ1-2; CDR3: CASSQESGGLWWGYTF